This entry features one T cell receptor (beta chain) sequence. The entry originates in a study of shared clonotypes between healthy human individuals. Study summary: The donors, a couple of women and a few men, were aged 18 to 49.

This table comes from immunoSEQ multiplex PCR, and its TCRdb copy is limited to in-frame clones, with some not included. The sample lists some 1,400,000 clones, 96% occurring once. CDR1 is SGHDN and CDR2 is FVKESK in the germline V gene. Trimming stripped 3 bases from V and 6 bases from J, with 6 bases between. This CDR3 contains 11 residues. The receptor was derived from a man aged 25 to 40 in good health. The V gene is TRBV14, the J gene TRBJ2-7; unclear D gene. The material sequenced was naive CD4+ T cells sorted from blood. Sample subset: CD45RA+ positively selected. Written as DNA, the CDR3 is TGTGCCAGCAGCCAGAACGTCGAGCAGTACTTC. Translating it yields CASSQNVEQYF.